What follows are 30 T cell receptor beta chains derived from one specimen sequenced in a study of blood T cells in healthy people across ages. Combining a sample-barcoded 5' primer with a J-beta primer mix, a second PCR ran for 7 to 11 cycles. TCRdb reprocessed the 5' RACE reads with MiXCR, giving one entry per CDR3 protein. The sample holds 920,000 or so distinct CDR3 sequences, 45% seen once. Sequencing input: blood. These TCRs come from a woman aged 55-70 years in good health.

This clonotype was detected ten times or more. The V gene is TRBV3-1, the J gene TRBJ2-1, with TRBD2 identical over 7 bases. Germline trimming cut 5 bases from V and 6 bases from J; bases unmatched to any gene: 10. Germline lookup yields CDR1 LGHDT and CDR2 YNNKEL (reference sequence). The CDR3 runs to 15 residues. The CDR3 is CASSKSKGLLNEQFF. The CDR3, as DNA: TGTGCCAGCAGCAAGAGCAAGGGACTACTCAATGAGCAGTTCTTC.

The genes are TRBV20-1 and TRBJ2-2; a possible D gene is TRBD2 (5 bases). CDR3 length: 14 residues. V was pared by 6 bases and J by 6 bases, with 17 bases between. Per the germline V gene, CDR1 is DFQATT and CDR2 is SNEGSKA (reference sequence). Written as DNA, the CDR3 is TGCAGTGCGACCAGTATAGGGCGGGCCGGGGAGCTGTTTTTT. This translates into CSATSIGRAGELFF.

The chain uses TRBV4-2 and TRBJ2-5, with D unresolved. Germline loops: CDR1 LGHNA, CDR2 YNFKEQ. With 4 bases removed from V and 7 bases from J, the gap between germline ends came to 22 bases. The CDR3 sequence is 16 residues long. Written as DNA, the CDR3 is TGTGCCAGCAGCCCACGCATTAGTTTGGATCCCGGGACCCAGTACTTC. It yields the protein CASSPRISLDPGTQYF.

The chain uses TRBV29-1 and TRBJ2-5; 9 nucleotides match TRBD2. Germline lookup yields CDR1 SQVTM and CDR2 ANQGSEA. The CDR3 is 15 residues long. V lost 5 bases, J lost 1 base, and 8 bases stayed unmatched. CDR3: CSVTLAGSSQETQYF. The CDR3 nucleotides are TGCAGCGTTACCCTAGCGGGATCATCCCAAGAGACCCAGTACTTC. The whole variable domain, filled in from reference TRBV29-1 and TRBJ2-5, reads SAVISQKPSRDICQRGTSLTIQCQVDSQVTMMFWYRQQPGQSLTLIATANQGSEATYESGFVIDKFPISRPNLTFSTLTVSNMSPEDSSIYLCSVTLAGSSQETQYFGPGTRLLVL.

This clonotype was detected once. The chain carries TRBV27 and TRBJ2-7; TRBD1 or TRBD2 may be the D gene (5 bases each). Germline values: CDR1 MNHEY, CDR2 SMNVEV (reference sequence). This CDR3 spans 15 amino acids. V lost 5 bases, J lost 7 bases, and 21 bases lay in between. The DNA of the CDR3 is TGTGCCAGCAGTGATGGGACGGCCTCCTACAATGAGCAGTACTTC. It codes for CASSDGTASYNEQYF.

In its sample, this clonotype was seen many times. The gene calls are TRBV6-5 and TRBJ1-1; 7 nucleotides agree with TRBD1. V lost 11 bases and J lost 4; bases outside the gene matches: 7. The CDR3 is made up of 12 amino acids. Germline lookup yields CDR1 MNHEY and CDR2 SVGAGI. CDR3 sequence: CAASTGLTEAFF. For the CDR3, the DNA is TGTGCCGCCTCGACAGGGCTCACTGAAGCTTTCTTT.

This clonotype was detected only a few times. The chain links TRBV25-1 to TRBJ1-2; no reliable D call. Trimming stripped 5 bases from V and 2 bases from J, with 15 bases between. Looked up from germline, CDR1 is MGHDK and CDR2 is SYGVNS. The length of the CDR3 is 15 residues. In DNA, the CDR3 is TGTGCCAGCAGTAATAAGCTTTCTCCGAACTATGGCTACACCTTC. It is translated as CASSNKLSPNYGYTF.

This clonotype has a handful of counts. The chain joins TRBV29-1 to TRBJ2-7; 9 nucleotides line up with TRBD1. After removal of 1 base from V and 3 bases from J, the junction contained 7 bases not matched to a gene. The CDR3 consists of 15 residues. Germline loops: CDR1 SQVTM, CDR2 ANQGSEA. The CDR3 nucleotides are TGCAGCGTTGAAGGATATAGGACAGGGGACTACGAGCAGTACTTC. This gives the protein CSVEGYRTGDYEQYF.

The chain employs TRBV20-1 and TRBJ2-5, with TRBD2 as a possible D gene (6 bases). V was pared by 5 bases and J by 4 bases, with 17 bases between. The CDR3 loop spans 14 amino acids. Per the germline V gene, CDR1 is DFQATT and CDR2 is SNEGSKA (reference sequence). The CDR3 loop is CSARKAGVGETQYF. The CDR3, as DNA: TGCAGTGCTCGGAAAGCGGGTGTTGGAGAGACCCAGTACTTC.

The chain joins TRBV11-3 to TRBJ2-5; 10 nucleotides align to TRBD2. The germline gives CDR1 SGHNT, CDR2 YENEEA. CDR3 length equals 17 residues. Germline trimming cut 2 bases from V and 4 bases from J; bases unmatched to any gene: 10. In DNA form, the CDR3 reads TGTGCCAGCAGCTTACGGTCTAGCGGGAGTCTTTTAGAGACCCAGTACTTC. Encoded protein: CASSLRSSGSLLETQYF.

This clonotype came up a few times. The gene calls are TRBV20-1 and TRBJ2-7, with 8 bases that match TRBD2. The J call may be incorrect, as the DNA end agrees better with TRBJ2-5. CDR3 length equals 14 residues. Germline CDR1 reads DFQATT; CDR2 reads SNEGSKA (reference sequence). CDR3 bases: TGCAGTGCTAGAGATGGGCCCAGCGGGGGGACCCAGTACTTC. It translates to CSARDGPSGGTQYF.

The chain joins TRBV5-1 to TRBJ2-7; 8 positions agree with TRBD2. The CDR3 covers 14 residues. Per germline, CDR1 SGHRS and CDR2 YFSETQ. Trimming removed 3 bases from V and 3 bases from J; junction bases left unmatched: 5. In DNA form, the CDR3 reads TGCGCCAGCAGCTCCGGGACTAGTTACTACGAGCAGTACTTC. This gives the protein CASSSGTSYYEQYF.

This clonotype was detected a few times. The rearrangement links TRBV2 to TRBJ2-3; 11 bases fit TRBD2. CDR1 and CDR2 from the germline V gene are SNHLY and FYNNEI. V lost 6 bases, J lost 2 bases, and 7 bases stayed unmatched. This CDR3 has 16 residues. CDR3: CASRATSGSYTDTQYF. The CDR3 DNA sequence: TGTGCCAGCAGGGCTACTAGCGGGAGCTACACAGATACGCAGTATTTT.

This clonotype showed up just a few times. The chain joins TRBV29-1 to TRBJ2-1; D might be TRBD1 (6 bases). This CDR3 comprises 15 residues. The germline gives CDR1 SQVTM, CDR2 ANQGSEA. Trimming took off 4 bases at V and 3 bases at J, with 16 bases between the two ends. The CDR3 loop is CSVGIRDISYNEQFF. Written as DNA, the CDR3 is TGCAGCGTTGGAATCCGGGACATCAGCTACAATGAGCAGTTCTTC.

This clonotype was seen once. Sequence at one end of the junction differs from germline and may be a read error. This rearrangement joins TRBV6-6 to TRBJ1-1, with a weak D call TRBD1 (5 bases). The CDR3 loop spans 14 amino acids. Germline V gives CDR1 MNHNY, CDR2 SVGAGI (reference sequence). The CDR3 region is CASSYQDWGTEAFF. CDR3 DNA sequence: TGTGCCAGTAGTTACCAGGATTGGGGGACTGAAGCTTTCTTT.

Here the CDR3 reads CSARSRQSYEQYF. The CDR3 nucleotides are TGCAGTGCTAGGAGCAGACAATCCTACGAGCAGTACTTC. This chain uses TRBV20-1 with TRBJ2-7; no clear D gene. This CDR3 is built from 13 residues. Germline CDR1 and CDR2: DFQATT and SNEGSKA (reference sequence). V lost 3 bases and J lost 1, with 10 bases in between.

In this sample, this clonotype turned up once. The junction and the germline gene differ at one end; a read error may be behind it. The V and J genes are TRBV7-6 and TRBJ2-1; TRBD2 agrees at 7 bases. From germline, CDR1 is SGHVS and CDR2 FNYEAQ. The CDR3 totals 18 residues. In DNA, the CDR3 is TGTGCCAGCAGCTTAGGGGGACCCCTAGCGGCCCCCCACAAGGAGCAGTTCTTC. It specifies CASSLGGPLAAPHKEQFF.

The rearrangement uses TRBV7-8 and TRBJ2-5; 7 nucleotides match TRBD2. The DNA matches TRBJ2-7 better at its end, which makes the J call doubtful. This CDR3 has 18 amino acids. Germline CDR1 and CDR2: SGHVS and FQNEAQ. The CDR3 loop reads CASSLARKGGSPSYEQYF. The CDR3 nucleotides are TGTGCCAGCAGCTTAGCGCGGAAGGGCGGGAGTCCTTCCTACGAGCAGTACTTC.

The chain couples TRBV6-5 to TRBJ2-7; 11 bases are a match to TRBD2. From germline, CDR1 is MNHEY and CDR2 SVGAGI. The CDR3 totals 14 residues. With 4 bases clipped from V and 5 bases from J, the junction kept 4 bases outside the gene matches. The CDR3 DNA sequence: TGTGCCAGCAGTTCGGGACTAGCGGCCCACGAGCAGTACTTC. Translating it yields CASSSGLAAHEQYF.

There are many counts of this clonotype. The chain has TRBV9 and TRBJ2-7, with D perhaps matching TRBD2 (5 bases). This CDR3 has 14 residues. Germline V gene sequence: CDR1 SGDLS, CDR2 YYNGEE. Deletions cut 4 bases from V and 1 base from J, with 12 bases between. The CDR3 bases are TGTGCCAGCAGCTTTGGGCCGGGGTCCTACGAGCAGTACTTC. It codes for CASSFGPGSYEQYF.

The chain recombines TRBV24-1 with TRBJ2-1; perhaps TRBD2 as D (5 bases). V dropped 6 bases and J dropped 7 bases, with 12 bases sitting between them. This CDR3 contains 13 residues. The germline CDR1 and CDR2 sequences are KGHDR and SFDVKD. This CDR3 is CATSKAGENEQFF. In nucleotides, the CDR3 is TGTGCCACCAGTAAGGCGGGCGAAAATGAGCAGTTCTTC.

This clonotype was picked up a small number of times. The V and J genes are TRBV20-1 and TRBJ2-1; the D is unclear. Trimming removed 6 bases at V and 9 bases at J, with 21 bases between. This CDR3 has 14 amino acids. Per germline, CDR1 DFQATT and CDR2 SNEGSKA (reference sequence). The CDR3 is CSAYRIALSGEQFF. Here the CDR3 DNA reads TGCAGTGCCTACCGAATAGCCCTGAGTGGTGAGCAGTTCTTC.

This clonotype was detected a few times. CDR3 sequence reads: CASSPPGLKYEQYF. The CDR3 nucleotides are TGTGCCAGCAGCCCACCGGGACTAAAGTACGAGCAGTACTTC. This rearrangement joins TRBV4-2 to TRBJ2-7; TRBD2 aligns across 7 bases. The germline gives CDR1 LGHNA, CDR2 YNFKEQ. V gave up 4 bases and J gave up 4 bases; unmatched junction bases: 7. The CDR3 length is 14 residues.

The table lists this clonotype with many counts. The chain is built from TRBV9 and TRBJ2-2, with D unresolved. CDR1 is SGDLS, CDR2 YYNGEE, per germline. V dropped 0 bases and J dropped 4 bases, with 13 bases sitting between them. The CDR3 is made up of 16 amino acids. This chain's CDR3 is CASSVEVGPSTGELFF. In DNA form, the CDR3 reads TGTGCCAGCAGCGTAGAGGTCGGGCCCTCCACCGGGGAGCTGTTTTTT.

This chain links TRBV14 with TRBJ2-3; no clear D gene. V was pared by 0 bases and J by 10 bases, with 8 bases between. Germline lookup yields CDR1 SGHDN and CDR2 FVKESK. The CDR3 extends over 12 amino acids. Here the CDR3 reads CASSQDRVSQYF. The CDR3 nucleotides read TGTGCCAGCAGCCAAGATAGGGTCTCGCAGTATTTT.

A remark on this clonotype: An end of the junction differs from the germline gene, which may be a read error. The gene calls are TRBV2 and TRBJ2-7; D remains unclear. The CDR3 runs to 12 residues. The germline CDR1 and CDR2 sequences are SNHLY and FYNNEI. In DNA, the CDR3 is TGTGCCAGCAGTTGGGATGGCTACGGGCAGTACTTC. Its protein product is CASSWDGYGQYF.

The chain combines TRBV4-2 with TRBJ2-1, with D possibly matching TRBD1 (6 bases). The V gene's germline CDR1 is LGHNA and CDR2 YNFKEQ. The CDR3 extends over 13 amino acids. V lost 0 bases to trimming and J lost 8 bases, with 8 bases between them. This CDR3 is CASSQDEGDEQFF. The CDR3 nucleotides are TGTGCCAGCAGCCAAGATGAGGGGGATGAGCAGTTCTTC.

This chain connects TRBV6-6 to TRBJ2-4; D possibly corresponds to TRBD2 (6 bases). The end of the DNA is better explained by TRBJ2-7, so the J call may be wrong. CDR1 is MNHNY and CDR2 is SVGAGI in the germline V gene (reference sequence). The CDR3 loop spans 11 amino acids. For the CDR3, the DNA is TGTGCCAGCAACTACGGGGGCGAGCAGTACTTC. As protein: CASNYGGEQYF.

This clonotype has just a few counts. The rearrangement uses TRBV20-1 and TRBJ2-1; no clear D. The CDR3 covers 12 residues. With 0 bases removed from V and 15 bases from J, the gap between germline ends came to 15 bases. Germline assignment: CDR1 DFQATT and CDR2 SNEGSKA (reference sequence). The CDR3 coding sequence is TGCAGTGCTAGAGATGAATCCTGGAAGGGGTTCTTC. It encodes CSARDESWKGFF.

This rearrangement joins TRBV20-1 to TRBJ2-1; 7 positions agree with TRBD2. The CDR3 runs to 12 residues. The V gene end was trimmed by 3 bases and the J gene end by 6 bases; junction bases not matched to a gene: 2. Germline V gene sequence: CDR1 DFQATT, CDR2 SNEGSKA (reference sequence). In nucleotides, the CDR3 is TGCAGTGCTAGGTCTAGCGGCAATGAGCAGTTCTTC. Amino acids: CSARSSGNEQFF.